The 16 T cell receptor beta chains below were found in one sample sequenced in a study of blood T cell repertoires in COVID-19. Libraries were prepared by immunoSEQ multiplex PCR; TCRdb keeps only in-frame clonotypes and omits some of them. The table shows some 46,000 clones, with approximately 86% occurring only once. The sample was peripheral blood. The receptors stem from a man aged 60 to 69 with active COVID-19.

This clone is a singleton in its sample. J is TRBJ2-2 and V is TRBV7-9; D is perhaps TRBD2 (6 bases). Germline CDR1 reads SEHNR; CDR2 reads FQNEAQ (reference sequence). V lost 1 base and J lost 3, with 12 bases in between. This CDR3 is 16 amino acids long. CDR3 nucleotide sequence: TGTGCCAGCAGCTTAGGGGGCGGGGCCTACACCGGGGAGCTGTTTTTT. Translated, it gives CASSLGGGAYTGELFF.

The V and J genes are TRBV5-6 and TRBJ1-2; TRBD1 matches at 8 bases. There are 13 residues in the CDR3. V lost 0 bases to trimming and J lost 7 bases; unmatched junction nucleotides: 2. CDR1 and CDR2 from the germline V gene are SGHDT and YYEEEE. The CDR3 DNA follows: TGTGCCAGCAGCTTGGGACAGGGGAGTGGCTACACCTTC. The encoded protein is CASSLGQGSGYTF.

This chain connects TRBV12-3 or TRBV12-4 to TRBJ1-1, with D unclear. Deletions cut 7 bases from V and 10 bases from J, with 16 bases between. The CDR3 consists of 12 residues. For the CDR3, the DNA is TGTGCCAGCACCCTACCCCCCTCTGGAGCTTTCTTT. Translation gives CASTLPPSGAFF.

This chain connects TRBV4-1 to TRBJ1-2, with TRBD1 as a possible D gene (6 bases). Germline V lookup: CDR1 MGHRA, CDR2 YSYEKL. Trimming removed 0 bases at V and 4 bases at J, with 9 bases between. This CDR3 spans 14 amino acids. The CDR3 reads CASSQEDSTYGYTF. CDR3 coding DNA: TGCGCCAGCAGCCAAGAGGACAGTACCTATGGCTACACCTTC.

The genes are TRBV12-3 or TRBV12-4 and TRBJ2-5; no reliable D call. CDR3 size: 13 residues. V was cut by 8 bases and J by 5 bases, with 15 bases left in between. CDR3 sequence reads: CASSPGVVETQYF. The CDR3 DNA reads as TGTGCCAGCTCTCCCGGTGTGGTGGAGACCCAGTACTTC.

V and J are TRBV9 and TRBJ1-1; maybe TRBD1 (5 bases). The V end was cut by 0 bases, the J end by 3 bases, with 9 bases between. The CDR3 runs 14 residues. Looked up from germline, CDR1 is SGDLS and CDR2 is YYNGEE. The CDR3 bases are TGTGCCAGCAGCGTAGTGGTAGGGGACACTGAAGCTTTCTTT. Translation: CASSVVVGDTEAFF.

The CDR3 DNA reads as TGTGCCAGCAGCTTAGAATTAGGCGGGTACTCCTACAATGAGCAGTTCTTC. Amino acids: CASSLELGGYSYNEQFF. The V gene is TRBV11-2, the J gene TRBJ2-1; possibly TRBD2 for D (5 bases). Germline assignment: CDR1 SGHAT and CDR2 FQNNGV. The CDR3 has 17 residues. Trimming pared 0 bases from V and 0 bases from J, leaving 12 bases between.

J is TRBJ1-2 and V is TRBV27; the match to TRBD1 covers 11 bases. This CDR3 is built from 15 residues. Germline values: CDR1 MNHEY, CDR2 SMNVEV (reference sequence). The ends lost 5 bases at V and 7 bases at J; junction bases unmatched: 9. The CDR3 DNA follows: TGTGCCAGCAGTAGGACAGGGGGCGCCGCTGGTGGCTACACCTTC. Protein: CASSRTGGAAGGYTF.

The CDR3 DNA reads TGTGCCAGCATGGGGCGGGAATCTCAAGAGACCCAGTACTTC. Amino acids: CASMGRESQETQYF. The V gene is TRBV6-5, the J gene TRBJ2-5, with D perhaps TRBD2 (6 bases). There are 14 residues in the CDR3. V shed 7 bases and J shed 2 bases, with 14 bases lying between them. The germline CDR1 and CDR2 sequences are MNHEY and SVGAGI.

This clone was observed once. The gene calls are TRBV7-8 and TRBJ2-3; a weak D match, TRBD2 (5 bases). This CDR3 region has 14 residues. V was pared by 6 bases and J by 2 bases, with 12 bases between. Germline V gene sequence: CDR1 SGHVS, CDR2 FQNEAQ. CDR3 in amino acids: CASRVASSTDTQYF. CDR3 nucleotide sequence: TGTGCCAGCAGGGTAGCGAGCTCCACAGATACGCAGTATTTT.

The chain employs TRBV10-3 and TRBJ2-2, with TRBD1 as a possible D gene (6 bases). Looked up from germline, CDR1 is ENHRY and CDR2 is SYGVKD. This CDR3 region has 16 residues. The germline V and J ends were trimmed by 2 bases and 2 bases, with 12 bases remaining between them. The CDR3 protein is CAISEGGSTNTGELFF. The DNA of the CDR3 is TGTGCCATCAGTGAGGGGGGCTCGACCAACACCGGGGAGCTGTTTTTT.

This rearrangement joins TRBV5-1 to TRBJ2-5; 7 bases are a match to TRBD1. The CDR3 covers 14 residues. Germline CDR1 and CDR2: SGHRS and YFSETQ. The junction had 6 bases not matched to a gene; V was cut back by 4 bases and J by 3 bases. The CDR3 loop reads CASSRDRSEETQYF. In DNA, the CDR3 is TGCGCCAGCAGCCGGGACAGATCGGAAGAGACCCAGTACTTC.

J is TRBJ2-3 and V is TRBV5-1; 8 positions agree with TRBD2. The CDR3 is 15 amino acids. V dropped 4 bases and J dropped 0; count of bases not matched to a gene: 4. The V gene's germline CDR1 is SGHRS and CDR2 YFSETQ. CDR3 sequence (DNA): TGCGCCAGCAGCCTTAGCGGGACTAGCACAGATACGCAGTATTTT. Its translation: CASSLSGTSTDTQYF. Supplemented by reference TRBV5-1 and TRBJ2-3, the full variable domain reads KAGVTQTPRYLIKTRGQQVTLSCSPISGHRSVSWYQQTPGQGLQFLFEYFSETQRNKGNFPGRFSGRQFSNSRSEMNVSTLELGDSALYLCASSLSGTSTDTQYFGPGTRLTVL.

The chain has TRBV9 and TRBJ2-1; tentative D call: TRBD2 (5 bases). Germline V gene data show CDR1 as SGDLS and CDR2 as YYNGEE. The length of the CDR3 is 13 residues. Deletions cut 0 bases from V and 9 bases from J, with 10 bases between. The CDR3 sequence is CASSVGPGVEQFF. In DNA form, the CDR3 reads TGTGCCAGCAGCGTAGGCCCCGGGGTTGAGCAGTTCTTC.

The chain uses TRBV29-1 and TRBJ2-1; 8 nucleotides line up with TRBD2. Germline trimming cut 7 bases from V and 9 bases from J; bases unmatched to any gene: 17. CDR3 length equals 15 residues. Germline CDR1 SQVTM, CDR2 ANQGSEA. For the CDR3, the DNA is TGCAGCGGCGGCTCTCCGGGGGGGCTGAGGAGTGAGCAGTTCTTC. Amino acids: CSGGSPGGLRSEQFF.

The gene calls are TRBV11-3 and TRBJ2-2, with a possible D match to TRBD1 (6 bases). This CDR3 is 14 amino acids long. V was clipped by 4 bases and J by 1 base, with 7 bases between them. The germline V gene has CDR1 SGHNT and CDR2 YENEEA. In DNA, the CDR3 is TGTGCCAGCAGCTCGGACAGGAACACCGGGGAGCTGTTTTTT. It is translated as CASSSDRNTGELFF.